This T cell receptor (beta chain) originates from a study of cytomegalovirus exposure and HLA in healthy donors. The V end was cut by 10 bases, the J end by 6 bases, with 9 bases between. Germline-derived CDR1 and CDR2 are SGHVS and FNYEAQ. The CDR3 has 11 residues. Researchers ran the PCR with 60 Vbeta and 13 Jbeta primers. Method: immunoSEQ multiplex PCR; TCRdb's copy keeps in-frame clones and lacks some. The top ten hold 2% to 2.5% of the sample, which has over 150,000 clones, around 80% seen once. This clone was observed once. J is TRBJ2-2 and V is TRBV7-6, with D maybe TRBD1 (6 bases). Material: PBMCs. The clonotype comes from a man aged 40-49 years in good health and CMV-seronegative. The CDR3 sequence is CAIQGPGELFF. Written as DNA, the CDR3 is TGTGCCATCCAGGGGCCCGGGGAGCTGTTTTTT.